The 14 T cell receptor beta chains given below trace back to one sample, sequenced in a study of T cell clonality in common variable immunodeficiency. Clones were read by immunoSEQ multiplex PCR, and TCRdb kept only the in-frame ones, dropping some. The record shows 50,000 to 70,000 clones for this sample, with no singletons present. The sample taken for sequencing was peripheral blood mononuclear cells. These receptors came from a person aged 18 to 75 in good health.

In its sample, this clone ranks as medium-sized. Partial CDR3 DNA: TGTGCCAGCAGCCCGGGACAGGGGATAATAGCGGGGTCTGGGGCCAACGTC. Translated, it gives CASSPGQGIIAGSGANV. The CDR3 in full is CASSPGQGIIAGSGANVLTF. V gene TRBV4-2 combines with J gene TRBJ2-6; 10 positions match TRBD1. The read is 3 residues too short to cover the CDR3 end, so that end is filled in from the germline J gene. V dropped 4 bases and J dropped 1; count of bases not matched to a gene: 13. The CDR3 loop spans 20 amino acids. Looked up from germline, CDR1 is LGHNA and CDR2 is YNFKEQ.

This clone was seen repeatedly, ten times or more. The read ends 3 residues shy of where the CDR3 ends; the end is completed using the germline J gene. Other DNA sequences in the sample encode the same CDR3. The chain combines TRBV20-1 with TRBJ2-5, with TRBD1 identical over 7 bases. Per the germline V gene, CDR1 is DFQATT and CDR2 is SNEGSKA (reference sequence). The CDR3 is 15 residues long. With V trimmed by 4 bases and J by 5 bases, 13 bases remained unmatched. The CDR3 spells CSAKIQTGFLETQYF. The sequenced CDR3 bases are TGCAGTGCTAAAATCCAGACAGGGTTCTTGGAGACC.

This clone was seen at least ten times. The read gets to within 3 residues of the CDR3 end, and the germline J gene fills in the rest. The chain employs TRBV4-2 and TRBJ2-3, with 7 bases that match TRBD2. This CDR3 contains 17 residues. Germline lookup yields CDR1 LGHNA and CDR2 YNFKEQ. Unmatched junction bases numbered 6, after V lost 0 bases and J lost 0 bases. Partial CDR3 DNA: TGTGCCAGCAGCCAAGATCTGAGCGGGGCTAGCACAGATACG. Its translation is CASSQDLSGASTDT. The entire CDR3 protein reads CASSQDLSGASTDTQYF.

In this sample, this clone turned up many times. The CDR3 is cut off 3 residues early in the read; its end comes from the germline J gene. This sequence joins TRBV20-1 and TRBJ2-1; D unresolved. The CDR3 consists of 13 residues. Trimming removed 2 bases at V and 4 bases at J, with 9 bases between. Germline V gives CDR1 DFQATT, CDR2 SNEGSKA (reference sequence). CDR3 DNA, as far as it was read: TGCAGTGCTAGAACTCCCAGGTACAATGAG. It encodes CSARTPRYNE. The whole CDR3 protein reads CSARTPRYNEQFF.

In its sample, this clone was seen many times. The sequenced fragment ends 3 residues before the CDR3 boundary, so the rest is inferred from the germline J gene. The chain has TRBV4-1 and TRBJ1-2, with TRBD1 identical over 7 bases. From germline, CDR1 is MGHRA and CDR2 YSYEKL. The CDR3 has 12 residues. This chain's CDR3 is CTTRQGADGYTF. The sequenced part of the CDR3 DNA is TGCACCACTCGACAGGGAGCAGATGGC.

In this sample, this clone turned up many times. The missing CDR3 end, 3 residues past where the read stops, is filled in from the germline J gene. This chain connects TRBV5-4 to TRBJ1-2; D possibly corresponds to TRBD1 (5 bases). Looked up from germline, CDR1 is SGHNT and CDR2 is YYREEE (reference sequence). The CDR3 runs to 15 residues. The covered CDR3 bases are TGTGCCAGCAGCTTGGCCGAGCGGGGGGTACGGAGC. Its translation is CASSLAERGVRS. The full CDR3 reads CASSLAERGVRSYTF.

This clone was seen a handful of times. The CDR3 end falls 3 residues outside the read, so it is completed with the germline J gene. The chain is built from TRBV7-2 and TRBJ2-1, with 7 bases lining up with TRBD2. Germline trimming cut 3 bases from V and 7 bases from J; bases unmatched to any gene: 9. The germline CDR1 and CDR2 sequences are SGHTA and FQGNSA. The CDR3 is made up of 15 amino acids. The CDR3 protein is CASSLGLGGKNEQFF. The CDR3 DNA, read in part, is TGTGCCAGCAGCTTGGGCCTGGGGGGGAAGAATGAG.

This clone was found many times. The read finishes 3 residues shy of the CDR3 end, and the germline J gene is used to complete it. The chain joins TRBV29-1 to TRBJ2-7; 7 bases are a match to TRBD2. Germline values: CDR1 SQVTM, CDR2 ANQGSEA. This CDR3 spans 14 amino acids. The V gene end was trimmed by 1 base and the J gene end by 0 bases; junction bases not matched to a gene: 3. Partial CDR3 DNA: TGCAGCGTTGAAGGGCTAGCGGACTCCTACGAG. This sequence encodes CSVEGLADSYE. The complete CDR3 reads CSVEGLADSYEQYF.

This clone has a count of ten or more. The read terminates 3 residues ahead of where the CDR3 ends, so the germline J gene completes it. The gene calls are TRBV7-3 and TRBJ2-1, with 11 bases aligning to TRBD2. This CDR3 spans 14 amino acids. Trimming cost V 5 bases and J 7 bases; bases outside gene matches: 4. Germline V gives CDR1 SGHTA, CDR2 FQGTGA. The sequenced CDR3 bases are TGTGCCAGCAGCCGTAGCGGGAGGGGAAATGAG. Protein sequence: CASSRSGRGNE. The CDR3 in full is CASSRSGRGNEQFF.

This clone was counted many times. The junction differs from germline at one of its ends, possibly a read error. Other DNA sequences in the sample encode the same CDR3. CDR3 sequence: CAVRQISGNTIYF. The CDR3 DNA, read in part, is TGTGCCGTCAGACAGATCTCTGGAAACACT. The chain employs TRBV5-4 and TRBJ1-3; D might be TRBD1 (5 bases). The read ends 3 residues before the CDR3 terminus; that terminus is restored from the germline J gene. Looked up from germline, CDR1 is SGHNT and CDR2 is YYREEE (reference sequence). This CDR3 contains 13 residues. Full variable domain (rest looked up from reference TRBV5-4 and TRBJ1-3): ETGVTQSPTHLIKTRGQQVTLRCSSQSGHNTVSWYQQALGQGPQFIFQYYREEENGRGNFPPRFSGLQFPNYSSELNVNALELDDSALYLCAVRQISGNTIYFGEGSWLTVV.

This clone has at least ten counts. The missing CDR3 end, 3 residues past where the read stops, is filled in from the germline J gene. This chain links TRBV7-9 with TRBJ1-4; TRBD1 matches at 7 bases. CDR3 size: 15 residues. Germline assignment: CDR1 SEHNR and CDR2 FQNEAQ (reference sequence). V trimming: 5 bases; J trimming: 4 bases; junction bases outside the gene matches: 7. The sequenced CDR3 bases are TGTGCCAGCAGCCTGGGGAGGGACAGTAATGAAAAA. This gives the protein CASSLGRDSNEK. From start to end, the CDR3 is CASSLGRDSNEKLFF.

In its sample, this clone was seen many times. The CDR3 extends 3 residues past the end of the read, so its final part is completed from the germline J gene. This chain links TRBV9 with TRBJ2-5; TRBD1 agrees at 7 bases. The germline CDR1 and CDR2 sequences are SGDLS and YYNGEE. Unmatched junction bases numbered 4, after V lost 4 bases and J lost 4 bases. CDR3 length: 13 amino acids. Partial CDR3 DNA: TGTGCCAGCAGCCTCACAGGGGCAGAGACC. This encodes CASSLTGAET. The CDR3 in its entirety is CASSLTGAETQYF.

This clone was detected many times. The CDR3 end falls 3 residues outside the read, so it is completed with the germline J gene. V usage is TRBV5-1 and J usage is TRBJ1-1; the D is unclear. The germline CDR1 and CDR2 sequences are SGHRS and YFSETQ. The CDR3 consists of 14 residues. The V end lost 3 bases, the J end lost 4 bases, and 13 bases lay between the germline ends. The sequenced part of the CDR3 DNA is TGCGCCAGCAGCTCAGTCTTAGGCGGCACTGAA. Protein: CASSSVLGGTE. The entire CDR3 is CASSSVLGGTEAFF. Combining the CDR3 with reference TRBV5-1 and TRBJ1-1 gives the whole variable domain KAGVTQTPRYLIKTRGQQVTLSCSPISGHRSVSWYQQTPGQGLQFLFEYFSETQRNKGNFPGRFSGRQFSNSRSEMNVSTLELGDSALYLCASSSVLGGTEAFFGQGTRLTVV.

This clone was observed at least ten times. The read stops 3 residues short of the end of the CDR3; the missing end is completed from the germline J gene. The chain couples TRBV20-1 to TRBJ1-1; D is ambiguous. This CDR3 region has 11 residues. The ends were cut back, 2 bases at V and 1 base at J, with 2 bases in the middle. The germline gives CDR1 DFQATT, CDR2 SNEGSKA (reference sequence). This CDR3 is CSARQNTEAFF. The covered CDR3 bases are TGCAGTGCTAGACAGAACACTGAA.